The source of this T cell receptor beta chain is a study of OX40 agonist ivuxolimab in advanced cancers. The wider study: The patients got ivuxolimab, which is an agonistic anti-OX40 (CD134) antibody.

Sequencing was performed with immunoSEQ multiplex PCR; in TCRdb, only in-frame clones are kept and a portion is missing. Of about 60,000 clones listed, 86% are singletons. Germline CDR1 reads SSHAT; CDR2 reads FNYEAQ (reference sequence). This CDR3 has 17 residues. As to this clone: The antigen is undetermined. At one of its ends the junction is not consistent with the germline gene, which may arise from a read error.

Findings of the study overall: More expanded clones were seen, on average, in CD8+ T cells than in CD4+.

The chain recombines TRBV7-7 with TRBJ2-2; no definite D call. Sequencing used CD4+ or CD8+ T cells sorted from blood, obtained in a trial of the OX40 agonist ivuxolimab. The TCR originated in an adult with an advanced solid tumor such as melanoma, head and neck, liver or kidney cancer. In DNA form, the CDR3 reads TGTGCTAGCAGCTTAGCTGTGGGATTCGGGAACACCGGGGAGCTGTTTTTT. Residues: CASSLAVGFGNTGELFF. The full variable domain, rest sourced from reference TRBV7-7 and TRBJ2-2, is GAGVSQSPRYKVTKRGQDVTLRCDPISSHATLYWYQQALGQGPEFLTYFNYEAQPDKSGLPSDRFSAERPEGSISTLTIQRTEQRDSAMYRCASSLAVGFGNTGELFFGEGSRLTVL.